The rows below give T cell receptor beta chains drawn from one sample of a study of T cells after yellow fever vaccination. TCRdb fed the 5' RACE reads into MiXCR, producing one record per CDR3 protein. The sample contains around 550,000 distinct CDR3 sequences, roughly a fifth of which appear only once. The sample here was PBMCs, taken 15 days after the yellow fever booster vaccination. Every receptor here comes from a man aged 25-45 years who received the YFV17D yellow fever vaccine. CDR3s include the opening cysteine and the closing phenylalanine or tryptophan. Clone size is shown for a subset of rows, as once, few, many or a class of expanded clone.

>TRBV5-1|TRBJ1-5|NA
CASSLDGEAQHF
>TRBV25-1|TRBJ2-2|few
CASSKTGQVAGELFF
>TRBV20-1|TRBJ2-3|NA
CSARGQGFPADTQYF
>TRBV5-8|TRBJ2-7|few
CASRGTGVGYEQYF
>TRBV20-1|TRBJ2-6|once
CSASPPLGRVAGANVLTF
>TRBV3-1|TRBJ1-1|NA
CASSHTGGAEEAFF
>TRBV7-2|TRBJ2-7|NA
CASSTRQTYYEQYF
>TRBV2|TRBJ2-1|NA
CASTVPDRGDEQFF
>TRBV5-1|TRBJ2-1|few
CASSSSGDKYNEQFF
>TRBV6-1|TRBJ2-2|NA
CASKPGLVVRDLFF
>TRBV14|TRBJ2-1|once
CASSRRDGTYNEQFF
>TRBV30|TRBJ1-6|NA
CAWSFPRIDNSPLHF
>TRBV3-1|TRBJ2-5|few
CASSLPGAGETQYF
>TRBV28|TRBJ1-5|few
CASSLLGALSNQPQHF
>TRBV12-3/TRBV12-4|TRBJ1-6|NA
CASSFDGVDNSPLHF
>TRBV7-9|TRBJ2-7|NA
CASSLTTGQYF
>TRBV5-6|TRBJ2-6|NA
CASSLYGGSGANVLTF
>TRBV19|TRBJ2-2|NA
CASSLYVTSAGELFF
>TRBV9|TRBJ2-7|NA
CASSVGGSGSSYEQYF
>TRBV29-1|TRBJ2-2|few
CSVRFGGTNTGELFF
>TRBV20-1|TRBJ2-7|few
CSASTSGSIYEQYF
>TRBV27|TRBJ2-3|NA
CASSLYPVGDTQYF
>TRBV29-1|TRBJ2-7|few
CSVARIDEQYF
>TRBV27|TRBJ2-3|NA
CASSLKWTDTQYF
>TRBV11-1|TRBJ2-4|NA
CASSLGSGTPRYF
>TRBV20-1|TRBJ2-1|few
CSASGWGRASNEQFF
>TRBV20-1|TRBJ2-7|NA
CSAHYAGGYEQYF
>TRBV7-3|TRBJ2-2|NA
CASSLMGTANTGELFF
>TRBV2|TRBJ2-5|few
CASSGDRAKETQYF